This T cell receptor beta chain was observed in a study of T cells after yellow fever vaccination. For the study at large: Those fractions that held only low numbers of cells were prepared using the SMART-Seq v4 Ultra Low Input RNA kit.

Trimming took 1 base from V and 8 from J, leaving 18 bases between them. Per the germline V gene, CDR1 is DFQATT and CDR2 is SNEGSKA (reference sequence). The CDR3 contains 14 residues. From the 5' RACE reads, TCRdb called clonotypes with MiXCR, one entry per CDR3 protein. The sample yields around 150,000 distinct CDR3 sequences, under 7.5% seen once. Study-level results: Detected again after the booster were most primary-vaccination clones, at 95% to 97% CD4 and 88% CD8. Secondary responses were weaker yet peaked faster, day 5 versus 15.

Of note for this clonotype: The antigen remains unidentified.

The chain links TRBV20-1 to TRBJ2-7; D possibly corresponds to TRBD1 (6 bases). The source is a man aged 18 to 29 who received the YFV17D yellow fever vaccine. This sample comprised CD4+ T cells sorted from PBMCs, obtained less than 6 days after the first yellow fever vaccination. CDR3 nucleotides: TGCAGTGCTAGAGCTGGGGGCCCGGGGTCTAAGCAGTACTTC. Its translation: CSARAGGPGSKQYF.